Presented here are 12 T cell receptor beta chains from one specimen sequenced in a study of OX40 agonist ivuxolimab in advanced cancers. Clones were sequenced by immunoSEQ multiplex PCR, and TCRdb holds only the in-frame ones, with some missing. The table has roughly 19,000 clones, more than 75% seen once. Sequencing used CD4+ or CD8+ T cells sorted from blood, obtained in a trial of the OX40 agonist ivuxolimab. The receptor set was obtained from an adult with an advanced solid tumor such as melanoma, head and neck, liver or kidney cancer.

The chain is built from TRBV9 and TRBJ2-7; a possible D gene is TRBD1 (5 bases). There are 14 residues in the CDR3. Per germline, CDR1 SGDLS and CDR2 YYNGEE. Trimming removed 2 bases from V and 5 bases from J, with 14 bases in between. The CDR3 DNA sequence: TGTGCCAGCAGCGTGAGTGGTGACAGTAACGAGCAGTACTTC. It is translated as CASSVSGDSNEQYF.

The genes are TRBV19 and TRBJ2-7; TRBD2 agrees at 8 bases. CDR3 length: 14 residues. With 8 bases clipped from V and 5 bases from J, the junction kept 11 bases outside the gene matches. Looked up from germline, CDR1 is LNHDA and CDR2 is SQIVND (reference sequence). CDR3 loop: CASPVSGACHEQYF. The CDR3 DNA reads as TGTGCCAGTCCTGTTAGCGGGGCCTGCCACGAGCAGTACTTC.

CDR3 protein: CASSWGSQETQYF. In DNA, the CDR3 is TGCGCCAGCAGCTGGGGGTCCCAAGAGACCCAGTACTTC. This chain links TRBV5-1 with TRBJ2-5, with D perhaps given as TRBD1 or TRBD2 (5 bases each). Germline lookup yields CDR1 SGHRS and CDR2 YFSETQ. V was pared by 3 bases and J by 1 base, with 7 bases between. The CDR3 has 13 amino acids.

CDR3 in DNA: TGTGCCAGCAGTGAGGCAGGGAGGGCCAAAAACATTCAGTACTTC. Its translation: CASSEAGRAKNIQYF. The chain is built from TRBV6-1 and TRBJ2-4; possible D gene TRBD2, 6 bases. V was clipped by 3 bases and J by 1 base, with 10 bases between them. In germline, CDR1 is MNHNS, CDR2 SASEGT. The CDR3 has 15 amino acids.

The chain links TRBV2 to TRBJ1-2; the match to TRBD1 covers 8 bases. The germline CDR1 and CDR2 sequences are SNHLY and FYNNEI. The CDR3 has 14 residues. V shed 3 bases and J 6 bases; nucleotides not matched to a gene: 6. The CDR3 DNA is TGTGCCAGCAGTGATGTCGGCAGGGGGCATGGCTACACCTTC. Translation: CASSDVGRGHGYTF. Looking up the rest from reference TRBV2 and TRBJ1-2 gives the full variable domain: EPEVTQTPSHQVTQMGQEVILRCVPISNHLYFYWYRQILGQKVEFLVSFYNNEISEKSEIFDDQFSVERPDGSNFTLKIRSTKLEDSAMYFCASSDVGRGHGYTFGSGTRLTVV.

The rearrangement uses TRBV19 and TRBJ2-7, with D possibly matching TRBD2 (5 bases). The CDR3 covers 15 residues. In germline, CDR1 is LNHDA, CDR2 SQIVND (reference sequence). Trimming removed 3 bases at V and 2 bases at J, with 14 bases between. The CDR3: CASSILHSGTYEQYF. Here the CDR3 DNA reads TGTGCCAGTAGTATCCTCCATTCGGGAACCTACGAGCAGTACTTC.

The gene calls are TRBV28 and TRBJ2-5; 8 nucleotides match TRBD1. Unmatched junction bases numbered 14, after V lost 8 bases and J lost 0 bases. The CDR3 contains 17 residues. The germline CDR1 and CDR2 sequences are MDHEN and SYDVKM. CDR3 bases: TGTGCCAGCTCGTCACGGGCCTGGACAGGGAACCAAGAGACCCAGTACTTC. This codes for CASSSRAWTGNQETQYF.

The chain joins TRBV6-5 to TRBJ2-7; no firm D call. This CDR3 is 13 amino acids long. Germline assignment: CDR1 MNHEY and CDR2 SVGAGI. Trimming cost V 2 bases and J 1 base, with 6 bases left between them. The CDR3: CASSYSLSYEQYF. DNA of the CDR3: TGTGCCAGCAGTTACAGCTTATCCTACGAGCAGTACTTC.

The chain couples TRBV11-2 to TRBJ2-3; a weak D match, TRBD2 (6 bases). The V gene's germline CDR1 is SGHAT and CDR2 FQNNGV. The germline V and J ends were trimmed by 4 bases and 2 bases, with 13 bases remaining between them. The CDR3 runs 15 residues. CDR3 amino acids: CASSSLARPTDTQYF. Here the CDR3 DNA reads TGTGCCAGCAGCTCGCTAGCGCGGCCCACAGATACGCAGTATTTT.

The chain employs TRBV10-3 and TRBJ2-1; D is unclear. CDR1 is ENHRY, CDR2 SYGVKD, per germline. The germline V and J ends were trimmed by 0 bases and 5 bases, with 17 bases remaining between them. The CDR3 is 17 residues long. CDR3 loop: CAISESKTPRRDNEQFF. In DNA, the CDR3 is TGTGCCATCAGTGAGTCGAAAACGCCCCGGAGAGACAATGAGCAGTTCTTC.

The J gene is TRBJ1-3, the V gene TRBV30; possible D gene TRBD1, 6 bases. CDR3 length: 15 residues. Germline assignment: CDR1 GTSNPN and CDR2 SVGIG (reference sequence). The V end was cut by 0 bases, the J end by 4 bases, with 13 bases between. The DNA for the CDR3 is TGTGCCTGGAGTGTAGGCTCAGGGGTCGGAAACACCATATATTTT. Protein sequence: CAWSVGSGVGNTIYF.

The chain carries TRBV10-2 and TRBJ2-7; possibly TRBD2 for D (5 bases). This CDR3 has 13 amino acids. Germline loops: CDR1 WSHSY, CDR2 SAAADI. The germline V and J ends were trimmed by 4 bases and 3 bases, with 10 bases remaining between them. The CDR3 spells CASSGGSNYEQYF. The DNA of the CDR3 is TGCGCCAGCAGTGGAGGGTCCAACTACGAGCAGTACTTC.